The rows below give T cell receptor beta chains drawn from one sample of a study of response to subunit inactivated influenza vaccine. Each CDR3 protein is one row after TCRdb ran MiXCR on the RT-PCR reads. In the table there are some 520,000 distinct CDR3 sequences, 15% to 20% of which are singletons. This specimen was CD4+ T cells sorted from PBMCs, taken less than 30 months after vaccination. Receptor source: a man aged 45-69 years who received an inactivated influenza vaccine. Both conserved end residues are part of each CDR3. A D gene is named only where the DNA matches it firmly. Only part of the rows carry a size: once, few, many, or a class if the clone is expanded.

d_call: TRBD2; clone_size: -; j_call: TRBJ2-7; v_call: TRBV7-6; cdr3_nt: TGTGCCAGCAGCAAAGGGGCGGGAGGGCCCGACGAGCAGTACTTC; cdr3_aa: CASSKGAGGPDEQYF
d_call: -; clone_size: -; j_call: TRBJ1-1; v_call: TRBV7-2; cdr3_nt: TGTGCCAGCAGGCGACAGTCTTACGAAGCTTTCTTT; cdr3_aa: CASRRQSYEAFF
d_call: TRBD2; clone_size: -; j_call: TRBJ2-7; v_call: TRBV14; cdr3_nt: TGTGCCAGCAGCCCCTCGGGACTAGGGAACTTCTACGAGCAGTACTTC; cdr3_aa: CASSPSGLGNFYEQYF
d_call: -; clone_size: few; j_call: TRBJ2-5; v_call: TRBV11-2; cdr3_nt: TGTGCCAGCAGCACCTCGACATTCCAAGAGACCCAGTACTTC; cdr3_aa: CASSTSTFQETQYF
d_call: TRBD1; clone_size: many; j_call: TRBJ2-7; v_call: TRBV3-1; cdr3_nt: TGTGCCAGCAGCCAAGGACAGGGTTACGAGCAGTACTTC; cdr3_aa: CASSQGQGYEQYF
d_call: -; clone_size: -; j_call: TRBJ2-5; v_call: TRBV28; cdr3_nt: TGTGCCAGCAGTTTAAAGGTCCCCGAGACCCAGTACTTC; cdr3_aa: CASSLKVPETQYF
d_call: -; clone_size: -; j_call: TRBJ2-3; v_call: TRBV20-1; cdr3_nt: TGCAGTGCTGGCCGGGGTGGGGCGTTCCCAGATACGCAGTATTTT; cdr3_aa: CSAGRGGAFPDTQYF
d_call: -; clone_size: -; j_call: TRBJ1-3; v_call: TRBV5-1; cdr3_nt: TGCGCCAGCAGCAGGGACGGCAGCTCTGGAAACACCATATATTTT; cdr3_aa: CASSRDGSSGNTIYF
d_call: TRBD2; clone_size: -; j_call: TRBJ2-1; v_call: TRBV4-3; cdr3_nt: TGCGCCAGCAGCCAAGAGCCCACCCTAGCGGGAGGGCTTGCATACAATGAGCAGTTCTTC; cdr3_aa: CASSQEPTLAGGLAYNEQFF
d_call: TRBD1; clone_size: few; j_call: TRBJ1-1; v_call: TRBV7-2; cdr3_nt: TGTGCCAGCAGCCCCGGACAGGGAACGAACACTGAAGCTTTCTTT; cdr3_aa: CASSPGQGTNTEAFF
d_call: TRBD2; clone_size: -; j_call: TRBJ2-1; v_call: TRBV18; cdr3_nt: TGTGCCAGCTCACCACCTAATAGCGGGAAGAGCTCCTACAATAAGCAGTTCTTC; cdr3_aa: CASSPPNSGKSSYNKQFF
d_call: -; clone_size: many; j_call: TRBJ2-1; v_call: TRBV20-1; cdr3_nt: TGCAGTGGTGACCGGGACGGAGCCTACAATGAGCAGTTCTTC; cdr3_aa: CSGDRDGAYNEQFF
d_call: TRBD2; clone_size: many; j_call: TRBJ2-1; v_call: TRBV25-1; cdr3_nt: TGTGCCAGCAGTGCCCCGGGACTAGCGGCCTACAATGAGCAGTTCTTC; cdr3_aa: CASSAPGLAAYNEQFF
d_call: -; clone_size: many; j_call: TRBJ2-3; v_call: TRBV12-3/TRBV12-4; cdr3_nt: TGTGCCAGCAGTTTCGGGGGTCTGGGCACAGATACGCAGTATTTT; cdr3_aa: CASSFGGLGTDTQYF
d_call: -; clone_size: few; j_call: TRBJ2-1; v_call: TRBV20-1; cdr3_nt: TGCAGTGCCCTCAGCCCGCAGGGGCGCACCTACAATGAGCAGTTCTTC; cdr3_aa: CSALSPQGRTYNEQFF
d_call: -; clone_size: many; j_call: TRBJ2-5; v_call: TRBV12-3/TRBV12-4; cdr3_nt: TGTGCCAGCAGTTTGGTAACGCTCGGAGAGACCCAGTACTTC; cdr3_aa: CASSLVTLGETQYF
d_call: -; clone_size: -; j_call: TRBJ2-1; v_call: TRBV7-2; cdr3_nt: TGTGCCAGCAGCTTAGGCAGGGACGGCATCCTTGAGCAGTTCTTC; cdr3_aa: CASSLGRDGILEQFF
d_call: -; clone_size: -; j_call: TRBJ1-2; v_call: TRBV10-3; cdr3_nt: TGTGCCATCAGTGAGTCAGGCCAGTTTAACTATGGCTACACCTTC; cdr3_aa: CAISESGQFNYGYTF
d_call: TRBD2; clone_size: once; j_call: TRBJ2-1; v_call: TRBV20-1; cdr3_nt: TGCAGTGCAAGCGTACTAGCGGGAGCTGGCCCCTACAATGAGCAGTTCTTC; cdr3_aa: CSASVLAGAGPYNEQFF
d_call: -; clone_size: -; j_call: TRBJ2-3; v_call: TRBV20-1; cdr3_nt: TGCAGTGCTAGAGATGGGGGCGGTAGCACAGATACGCAGTATTTT; cdr3_aa: CSARDGGGSTDTQYF
d_call: -; clone_size: few; j_call: TRBJ2-2; v_call: TRBV7-2; cdr3_nt: TGTGCCAGCAGCTTAGGGGGAGGTCGGGCCGGGGAGCTGTTTTTT; cdr3_aa: CASSLGGGRAGELFF
d_call: -; clone_size: few; j_call: TRBJ2-2; v_call: TRBV18; cdr3_nt: TGTGCCAGCTCACCTGGAGGGGGCCACACCGGGGAGCTGTTTTTT; cdr3_aa: CASSPGGGHTGELFF
d_call: -; clone_size: few; j_call: TRBJ1-2; v_call: TRBV20-1; cdr3_nt: TGCAGTGCTCCCTCCGCCTCTCCGGGTGCTTATGGCTACACCTTC; cdr3_aa: CSAPSASPGAYGYTF
d_call: -; clone_size: -; j_call: TRBJ2-5; v_call: TRBV5-1; cdr3_nt: TGCGCCAGCAGCTCGAAAGATTGGTACCAAGAGACCCAGTACTTC; cdr3_aa: CASSSKDWYQETQYF
d_call: -; clone_size: few; j_call: TRBJ1-1; v_call: TRBV7-9; cdr3_nt: TGTGCCAGCAGCTTAGAGCCGGGTATGAGCACTGAAGCTTTCTTT; cdr3_aa: CASSLEPGMSTEAFF
d_call: TRBD1; clone_size: many; j_call: TRBJ1-5; v_call: TRBV20-1; cdr3_nt: TGCAGTGCTAGAGATTACAGGGGAACAAGCAATCAGCCCCAGCATTTT; cdr3_aa: CSARDYRGTSNQPQHF
d_call: TRBD2; clone_size: -; j_call: TRBJ2-3; v_call: TRBV20-1; cdr3_nt: TGCAGTGCTACCAGCGGGGGCTTTAGTAGCACAGATACGCAGTATTTT; cdr3_aa: CSATSGGFSSTDTQYF
d_call: TRBD1; clone_size: -; j_call: TRBJ2-5; v_call: TRBV20-1; cdr3_nt: TGCAGTGAAAAAGGACAGGGGGAAGAGACCCAGTACTTC; cdr3_aa: CSEKGQGEETQYF
d_call: -; clone_size: few; j_call: TRBJ2-5; v_call: TRBV7-9; cdr3_nt: TGTGCCAGCAGCTCACGCTCCGACGGGTTGCAAGAGACCCAGTACTTC; cdr3_aa: CASSSRSDGLQETQYF
d_call: -; clone_size: -; j_call: TRBJ2-7; v_call: TRBV2; cdr3_nt: TGTGCCAGCAAACAGGCGTCCTACGAGCAGTACTTC; cdr3_aa: CASKQASYEQYF
d_call: -; clone_size: -; j_call: TRBJ2-3; v_call: TRBV4-2; cdr3_nt: TGTGCCAGCAGCCGGAATTCAGATACGCAGTATTTT; cdr3_aa: CASSRNSDTQYF
d_call: -; clone_size: -; j_call: TRBJ2-7; v_call: TRBV7-8; cdr3_nt: TGTGCCAGCAGCTTAGCACCCTACTACGAGCAGTACTTC; cdr3_aa: CASSLAPYYEQYF
d_call: -; clone_size: few; j_call: TRBJ1-6; v_call: TRBV12-3/TRBV12-4; cdr3_nt: TGTGCCAGCAGTTTCAACGAGGGGAAGGCTCCCCTCCACTTT; cdr3_aa: CASSFNEGKAPLHF
d_call: -; clone_size: many; j_call: TRBJ2-2; v_call: TRBV4-2; cdr3_nt: TGTGCCAGCAGCACGGACCGAAACACCGGGGAGCTGTTTTTT; cdr3_aa: CASSTDRNTGELFF
d_call: -; clone_size: few; j_call: TRBJ2-7; v_call: TRBV29-1; cdr3_nt: TGCAGCGGGTCAAGCGGGCTGGACTTTGGCGAGCAGTACTTC; cdr3_aa: CSGSSGLDFGEQYF
d_call: -; clone_size: many; j_call: TRBJ2-7; v_call: TRBV12-3/TRBV12-4; cdr3_nt: TGTGCCAGCAGTTTGACTGAGACCTACGAGCAGTACTTC; cdr3_aa: CASSLTETYEQYF
d_call: TRBD2; clone_size: -; j_call: TRBJ2-1; v_call: TRBV12-3/TRBV12-4; cdr3_nt: TGTGCCAGCAGCTCCCATAGCGGGAGAAGAATTGAGCAGTTCTTC; cdr3_aa: CASSSHSGRRIEQFF
d_call: -; clone_size: many; j_call: TRBJ2-1; v_call: TRBV7-8; cdr3_nt: TGTGCCAGCAGCCCCAGTCCAAGCATTAGCAGGTTCTTC; cdr3_aa: CASSPSPSISRFF
d_call: TRBD1; clone_size: -; j_call: TRBJ2-7; v_call: TRBV4-2; cdr3_nt: TGTGCCAGCAGCCAAGAACAGGGGCGGAGTGAGCAGTACTTC; cdr3_aa: CASSQEQGRSEQYF
d_call: -; clone_size: few; j_call: TRBJ2-3; v_call: TRBV10-3; cdr3_nt: TGTGCCATCAGTGAGCCGCCGGGACGGAACACAGATACGCAGTATTTT; cdr3_aa: CAISEPPGRNTDTQYF
d_call: TRBD2; clone_size: -; j_call: TRBJ2-3; v_call: TRBV11-1; cdr3_nt: TGTGCCAGCAGCTTAGTAGGACGCGGGGGGGCCGTGGGCACAGATACGCAGTATTTT; cdr3_aa: CASSLVGRGGAVGTDTQYF
d_call: -; clone_size: few; j_call: TRBJ2-1; v_call: TRBV10-3; cdr3_nt: TGTGCCATCAGATCGGGGGTCCGCTCCAATGAGCAGTTCTTC; cdr3_aa: CAIRSGVRSNEQFF
d_call: -; clone_size: once; j_call: TRBJ1-4; v_call: TRBV4-1; cdr3_nt: TGCGCCAGCAGCCAAGTGGTGGGGGTTAATGAAAAACTGTTTTTT; cdr3_aa: CASSQVVGVNEKLFF
d_call: -; clone_size: few; j_call: TRBJ2-1; v_call: TRBV9; cdr3_nt: TGTGCCAGCAGCGTAAGTTTGCGGGACAATGAGCAGTTCTTC; cdr3_aa: CASSVSLRDNEQFF
d_call: TRBD2; clone_size: few; j_call: TRBJ2-4; v_call: TRBV5-5; cdr3_nt: TGTGCCAGCGGCGGGGGGGCCAAAAACATTCAGTACTTC; cdr3_aa: CASGGGAKNIQYF
d_call: -; clone_size: few; j_call: TRBJ2-1; v_call: TRBV7-2; cdr3_nt: TGTGCCAGCAGCCGCACCAGTAATGAGCAGTTCTTC; cdr3_aa: CASSRTSNEQFF
d_call: -; clone_size: -; j_call: TRBJ2-5; v_call: TRBV6-2/TRBV6-3; cdr3_nt: TGTGCCAGCAGACCCTCGAGTGGGTCCAAGACCCAGTACTTC; cdr3_aa: CASRPSSGSKTQYF
d_call: -; clone_size: many; j_call: TRBJ2-3; v_call: TRBV5-1; cdr3_nt: TGCGCCAGCAGCACCCAAGGAGGCACAGATACGCAGTATTTT; cdr3_aa: CASSTQGGTDTQYF
d_call: -; clone_size: few; j_call: TRBJ2-1; v_call: TRBV3-1; cdr3_nt: TGTGCCAGCAGCCTCATGGGCAGTTCCTACGGGGATGAGCAGTTCTTC; cdr3_aa: CASSLMGSSYGDEQFF
d_call: -; clone_size: few; j_call: TRBJ1-1; v_call: TRBV12-3/TRBV12-4; cdr3_nt: TGTGCCAGCAGCTCCGCGGGGCGGGTTGAAGCTTTCTTT; cdr3_aa: CASSSAGRVEAFF
d_call: -; clone_size: few; j_call: TRBJ2-5; v_call: TRBV6-5; cdr3_nt: TGTGCCAGCAGTTACTCGATAGGACGTGTTGGAGAGACCCAGTACTTC; cdr3_aa: CASSYSIGRVGETQYF
d_call: -; clone_size: -; j_call: TRBJ2-1; v_call: TRBV29-1; cdr3_nt: TGCAGCGTTCAAAGGGTTAATGAGCAGTTCTTC; cdr3_aa: CSVQRVNEQFF